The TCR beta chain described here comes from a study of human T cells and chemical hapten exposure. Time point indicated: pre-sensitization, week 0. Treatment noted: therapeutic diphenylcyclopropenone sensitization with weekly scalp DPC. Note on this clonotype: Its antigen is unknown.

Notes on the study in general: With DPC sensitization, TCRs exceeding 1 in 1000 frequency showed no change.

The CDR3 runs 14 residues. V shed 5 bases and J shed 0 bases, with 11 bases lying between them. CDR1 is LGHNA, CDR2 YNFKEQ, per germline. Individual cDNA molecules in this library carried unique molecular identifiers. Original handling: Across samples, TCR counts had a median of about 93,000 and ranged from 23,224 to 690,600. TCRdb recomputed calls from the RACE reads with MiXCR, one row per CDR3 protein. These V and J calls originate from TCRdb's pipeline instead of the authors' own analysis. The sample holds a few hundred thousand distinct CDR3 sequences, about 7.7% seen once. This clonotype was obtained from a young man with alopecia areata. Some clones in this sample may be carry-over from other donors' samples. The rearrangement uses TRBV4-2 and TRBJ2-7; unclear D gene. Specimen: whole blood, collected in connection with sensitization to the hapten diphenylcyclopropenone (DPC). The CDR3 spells CASSYGPTSYEQYF. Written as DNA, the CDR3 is TGTGCCAGCAGCTACGGGCCGACCTCCTACGAGCAGTACTTC.